These 26 T cell receptor beta chains were sequenced from one sample in a study of blood T cell repertoires in COVID-19. Profiled with immunoSEQ multiplex PCR; TCRdb holds only in-frame clones, not every one. The sample lists about 240,000 clones; about 80% were seen once. What was sequenced was peripheral blood. Source of these receptors: an elderly woman with acute or convalescent COVID-19.

The gene calls are TRBV6-2 or TRBV6-3 and TRBJ1-1; unclear D gene. Germline loops: CDR1 MNHEY, CDR2 SVGEGT. Trimming stripped 5 bases from V and 4 bases from J, with 14 bases between. The CDR3 totals 14 residues. The CDR3 sequence is CASSTPRGSTEAFF. In DNA, the CDR3 is TGTGCCAGCAGTACCCCGCGAGGGAGCACTGAAGCTTTCTTT.

Of note for this clone: Additional DNA sequences in this sample encode the identical CDR3. The chain is built from TRBV20-1 and TRBJ2-1; D gene uncertain. V was pared by 3 bases and J by 7 bases, with 7 bases between. The CDR3 has 11 residues. The V gene's germline CDR1 is DFQATT and CDR2 SNEGSKA (reference sequence). This chain's CDR3 is CSASSGNEQFF. In nucleotides, the CDR3 is TGCAGTGCTAGTTCAGGTAATGAGCAGTTCTTC.

V is TRBV7-8 and J is TRBJ1-6; D may be TRBD1 (5 bases). Germline CDR1 reads SGHVS; CDR2 reads FQNEAQ. Trimming removed 2 bases from V and 8 bases from J, with 13 bases in between. CDR3 length: 15 amino acids. Here the CDR3 DNA reads TGTGCCAGCAGCTTAAGGGGTACGGGTCATTCACCCCTCCACTTT. As protein: CASSLRGTGHSPLHF. The full variable domain, with the rest looked up from reference TRBV7-8 and TRBJ1-6, is GAGVSQSPRYKVAKRGQDVALRCDPISGHVSLFWYQQALGQGPEFLTYFQNEAQLDKSGLPSDRFFAERPEGSVSTLKIQRTQQEDSAVYLCASSLRGTGHSPLHFGNGTRLTVT.

This clone has a handful of counts. This chain uses TRBV20-1 with TRBJ2-5; perhaps TRBD2 as D (6 bases). The CDR3 sequence is 13 residues long. V lost 3 bases, J lost 2 bases, and 10 bases lay in between. Per germline, CDR1 DFQATT and CDR2 SNEGSKA (reference sequence). CDR3 region: CSASMGGQETQYF. The CDR3 coding sequence is TGCAGTGCTAGTATGGGGGGTCAAGAGACCCAGTACTTC.

This chain's CDR3 is CASSATAGSPLHF. The CDR3 DNA reads as TGCGCCAGCAGTGCGACTGCGGGTTCACCCCTCCACTTT. The rearrangement uses TRBV5-1 and TRBJ1-6; D uncertain. Germline V lookup: CDR1 SGHRS, CDR2 YFSETQ. The CDR3 loop spans 13 amino acids. The V end lost 5 bases, the J end lost 9 bases, and 12 bases lay between the germline ends.

The J gene is TRBJ1-1, the V gene TRBV7-8, with TRBD1 matching over 9 bases. In germline, CDR1 is SGHVS, CDR2 FQNEAQ. Trimming took 3 bases from V and 2 from J; bases not matched to a gene: 4. The CDR3 sequence is 15 residues long. The CDR3 bases are TGTGCCAGCAGCTTGCGGGACAGGGAAAACACTGAAGCTTTCTTT. Its protein is CASSLRDRENTEAFF.

The chain carries TRBV7-9 and TRBJ2-6, with 12 bases aligning to TRBD2. The trim removed 4 bases at V and 4 bases at J, leaving 11 bases unmatched. Germline-derived CDR1 and CDR2 are SEHNR and FQNEAQ (reference sequence). CDR3 size: 19 residues. The CDR3 spells CASSSSTSGSPPGANVLTF. CDR3 bases: TGTGCCAGCAGCTCCTCGACTAGCGGGAGTCCCCCCGGGGCCAACGTCCTGACTTTC.

This chain joins TRBV21-1 and TRBJ1-2; the tabulated D call, TRBD1, remains unverified against the DNA. TRBV21-1 is termed a pseudogene. This CDR3 spans 19 amino acids. The DNA of the CDR3 is TGTGCCAGCAGCAAAGGGGGCGTGACAGGGGTTGTTAAATTGGATGGCTACACCTTC. It codes for CASSKGGVTGVVKLDGYTF.

This clone was counted only a few times. The rearrangement joins TRBV10-3 to TRBJ1-1; unclear D gene. The CDR3 covers 16 residues. From germline, CDR1 is ENHRY and CDR2 SYGVKD. V lost 0 bases and J 5 bases, leaving 16 bases between the germline ends. The CDR3 spells CAISESTRGGKTEAFF. CDR3 nucleotide sequence: TGTGCCATCAGTGAGTCCACGCGCGGAGGGAAAACTGAAGCTTTCTTT.

The chain has TRBV27 and TRBJ1-6; tentatively, D is TRBD1 (6 bases). Trimming took off 5 bases at V and 6 bases at J, with 17 bases between the two ends. The germline gives CDR1 MNHEY, CDR2 SMNVEV (reference sequence). CDR3 size: 16 residues. CDR3 residues: CASSVTGKVRNSPLHF. In DNA form, the CDR3 reads TGTGCCAGCAGTGTTACAGGGAAAGTACGTAATTCACCCCTCCACTTT.

The chain has TRBV12-5 and TRBJ2-7; D is perhaps TRBD2 (6 bases). V was trimmed by 0 bases and J by 2 bases, leaving 17 bases between them. CDR1 is LGHNT, CDR2 FRNRAP, per germline. The CDR3 extends over 17 amino acids. Written as DNA, the CDR3 is TGTGCTAGTGGTTTGGTTAGGGACTTGATATATCCCTACGAGCAGTACTTC. This translates into CASGLVRDLIYPYEQYF.

This sequence joins TRBV18 and TRBJ2-2, with 10 nucleotides matching TRBD2. Trimming cost V 2 bases and J 4 bases; bases outside gene matches: 4. This CDR3 spans 16 amino acids. Looked up from germline, CDR1 is KGHSH and CDR2 is LQKENI. In DNA, the CDR3 is TGTGCCAGCTCACCAAGTCTAGCGGGAGTCACCGGGGAGCTGTTTTTT. It encodes CASSPSLAGVTGELFF.

The genes are TRBV25-1 and TRBJ1-3, with D tentatively TRBD1 (6 bases). Trimming left V 1 base short and J 0 bases short, with 10 bases between. This CDR3 has 16 residues. Germline V gives CDR1 MGHDK, CDR2 SYGVNS. The chain's CDR3 is CASSESTGYSGNTIYF. CDR3 DNA: TGTGCCAGCAGTGAATCGACAGGCTACTCTGGAAACACCATATATTTT.

The rearrangement uses TRBV3-1 (or the pseudogene TRBV3-2) and TRBJ1-5; D ambiguous. The CDR3 has 17 residues. Per the germline V gene, CDR1 is LGHDT and CDR2 is YNNKEL (reference sequence). V shed 0 bases and J shed 7 bases, with 19 bases lying between them. The CDR3 region has the DNA TGTGCCAGCAGCCAAGATTCAGTTAGGCGGGGAGTACAGCCCCAGCATTTT. Protein: CASSQDSVRRGVQPQHF.

The sample holds a few counts of this clone. The chain combines TRBV10-3 with TRBJ2-1, with D perhaps TRBD1 (5 bases). Trimming removed 7 bases from V and 7 bases from J, with 11 bases in between. The CDR3 loop spans 12 amino acids. Germline-derived CDR1 and CDR2 are ENHRY and SYGVKD. This CDR3 reads CAINQGRNEQFF. CDR3 sequence (DNA): TGTGCCATCAACCAGGGCCGGAATGAGCAGTTCTTC.

The gene calls are TRBV19 and TRBJ1-6; the match to TRBD1 covers 7 bases. Germline CDR1 and CDR2: LNHDA and SQIVND (reference sequence). The CDR3 runs to 14 residues. V dropped 6 bases and J dropped 6; count of bases not matched to a gene: 5. The CDR3 sequence is CASREGTANSPLHF. The CDR3 region has the DNA TGTGCCAGTAGAGAGGGGACAGCTAATTCACCCCTCCACTTT.

The V call is TRBV10-2, the J call TRBJ1-3, with TRBD1 matching 11 bases. CDR1 and CDR2 from the germline V gene are WSHSY and SAAADI. Germline trimming cut 2 bases from V and 0 bases from J; bases unmatched to any gene: 3. The CDR3 is made up of 17 amino acids. The CDR3 DNA reads TGCGCCAGCAGTGAGCGGGGGACAGGGGGCTCTGGAAACACCATATATTTT. Protein: CASSERGTGGSGNTIYF.

The rearrangement uses TRBV2 and TRBJ1-1; D gene ambiguous. Germline-derived CDR1 and CDR2 are SNHLY and FYNNEI. V was clipped by 6 bases and J by 0 bases, with 14 bases between them. CDR3 size: 15 residues. The CDR3 coding sequence is TGTGCCAGCAGGCAGGCCCGTTACATGAACACTGAAGCTTTCTTT. This sequence encodes CASRQARYMNTEAFF.

The rearrangement links TRBV6-1 to TRBJ1-5; weak D call: TRBD1 (5 bases). The CDR3 contains 14 residues. Trimming took off 3 bases at V and 5 bases at J, with 11 bases between the two ends. Germline CDR1 MNHNS, CDR2 SASEGT. CDR3 region: CASSDRGRDQPQHF. The DNA of the CDR3 is TGTGCCAGCAGTGACCGGGGGAGGGATCAGCCCCAGCATTTT.

The chain employs TRBV6-5 and TRBJ1-2, with unresolved D. Trimming took 4 bases from V and 1 from J, leaving 4 bases between them. The CDR3 runs 12 residues. Germline assignment: CDR1 MNHEY and CDR2 SVGAGI. DNA for the CDR3: TGTGCCAGCAGTTCCCGTAACTATGGCTACACCTTC. Amino acid sequence: CASSSRNYGYTF.

V and J are TRBV19 and TRBJ2-1; D is perhaps TRBD1 (5 bases). Per germline, CDR1 LNHDA and CDR2 SQIVND (reference sequence). The CDR3 is made up of 15 amino acids. V was clipped by 5 bases and J by 3 bases, with 14 bases between them. The CDR3 nucleotides read TGTGCCAGTAGTCCAAGACAGAGTTTCTACAATGAGCAGTTCTTC. Protein sequence: CASSPRQSFYNEQFF.

This clone showed up many times. V gene TRBV5-1 combines with J gene TRBJ1-1, with D possibly being TRBD1 (5 bases). The CDR3 spans 15 residues. V lost 0 bases and J lost 2, with 11 bases in between. Looked up from germline, CDR1 is SGHRS and CDR2 is YFSETQ. The CDR3 reads CASSLAGGENTEAFF. CDR3 DNA: TGCGCCAGCAGCTTGGCCGGGGGGGAAAACACTGAAGCTTTCTTT.

The genes are TRBV4-3 and TRBJ2-7; unclear D gene. Trimming took 0 bases from V and 0 from J, leaving 9 bases between them. CDR3 length equals 15 residues. Germline V CDR1 and CDR2: LGHNA, YSLEER. CDR3 region: CASSQDRHSSYEQYF. In DNA form, the CDR3 reads TGCGCCAGCAGCCAAGATAGGCACAGCTCCTACGAGCAGTACTTC.

The chain is built from TRBV5-6 and TRBJ1-1, with 7 bases matching TRBD1. With 4 bases clipped from V and 0 bases from J, the junction kept 6 bases outside the gene matches. The CDR3 consists of 15 residues. Germline loops: CDR1 SGHDT, CDR2 YYEEEE. The CDR3 region has the DNA TGTGCCAGCAGCCGTCGACAGGGAATGAACACTGAAGCTTTCTTT. This gives the protein CASSRRQGMNTEAFF.

This rearrangement joins TRBV30 to TRBJ1-6; D is uncertain. This CDR3 spans 15 amino acids. In germline, CDR1 is GTSNPN, CDR2 SVGIG (reference sequence). V was pared by 2 bases and J by 7 bases, with 15 bases between. This CDR3 reads CAWSLGGRRNSPLHF. The CDR3, as DNA: TGTGCCTGGAGTTTGGGAGGGAGGAGAAATTCACCCCTCCACTTT.

This chain links TRBV18 with TRBJ1-6; TRBD1 aligns across 8 bases. This CDR3 has 17 residues. Losses at the gene ends were 4 bases for V and 7 bases for J; bases not matched to a gene: 12. Per the germline V gene, CDR1 is KGHSH and CDR2 is LQKENI. The CDR3 is CASSLFQGAEGNSPLHF. In DNA, the CDR3 is TGTGCCAGCTCACTCTTTCAGGGGGCCGAGGGGAATTCACCCCTCCACTTT.